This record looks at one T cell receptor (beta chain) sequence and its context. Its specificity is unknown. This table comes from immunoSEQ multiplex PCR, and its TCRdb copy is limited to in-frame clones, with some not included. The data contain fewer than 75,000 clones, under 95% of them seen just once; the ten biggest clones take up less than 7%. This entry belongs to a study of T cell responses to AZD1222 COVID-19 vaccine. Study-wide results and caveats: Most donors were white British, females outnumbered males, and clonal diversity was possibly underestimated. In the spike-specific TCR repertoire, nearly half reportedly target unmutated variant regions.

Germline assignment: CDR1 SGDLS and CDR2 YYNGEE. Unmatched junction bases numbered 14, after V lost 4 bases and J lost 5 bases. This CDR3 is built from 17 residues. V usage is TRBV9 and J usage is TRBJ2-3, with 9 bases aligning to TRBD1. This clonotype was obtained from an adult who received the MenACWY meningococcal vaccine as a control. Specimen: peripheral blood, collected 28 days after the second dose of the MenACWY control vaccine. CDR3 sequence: CASSLSTGQGLGDTQYF. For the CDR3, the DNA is TGTGCCAGCAGCCTCTCAACGGGACAGGGACTCGGAGATACGCAGTATTTT.